In its sample, the clone carrying this T cell receptor beta chain was seen a few times. Its specificity is unknown. The CDR3 contains 15 residues. The germline CDR1 and CDR2 sequences are SNHLY and FYNNEI. V was cut by 6 bases and J by 0 bases, with 14 bases left in between. The TCR beta CDR3 regions underwent amplification using RNA transcripts as the source. With the HTBI primer set, the TCR CDR3 went through a first round of RT-PCR. MiXCR was run by TCRdb on the multiplex PCR reads, yielding one entry per CDR3 protein. The sample consists of fewer than 550,000 distinct CDR3 sequences, approximately 14% of them appearing once. The sample belongs to a study of T cells in Graves' hyperthyroidism and ophthalmopathy. Whole-study findings and limits: Stable hyperthyroidism was separated from ophthalmopathy by a model based on 13 V-J features.

The receptor was derived from a woman between 18 and 30 years old with Graves' hyperthyroidism. Sequencing was performed on blood. This chain uses TRBV2 with TRBJ1-1; D is perhaps TRBD1 (5 bases). CDR3 coding DNA: TGTGCCAGCAGGAGGGCCTTCAGGGTGAACACTGAAGCTTTCTTT. It is translated as CASRRAFRVNTEAFF.